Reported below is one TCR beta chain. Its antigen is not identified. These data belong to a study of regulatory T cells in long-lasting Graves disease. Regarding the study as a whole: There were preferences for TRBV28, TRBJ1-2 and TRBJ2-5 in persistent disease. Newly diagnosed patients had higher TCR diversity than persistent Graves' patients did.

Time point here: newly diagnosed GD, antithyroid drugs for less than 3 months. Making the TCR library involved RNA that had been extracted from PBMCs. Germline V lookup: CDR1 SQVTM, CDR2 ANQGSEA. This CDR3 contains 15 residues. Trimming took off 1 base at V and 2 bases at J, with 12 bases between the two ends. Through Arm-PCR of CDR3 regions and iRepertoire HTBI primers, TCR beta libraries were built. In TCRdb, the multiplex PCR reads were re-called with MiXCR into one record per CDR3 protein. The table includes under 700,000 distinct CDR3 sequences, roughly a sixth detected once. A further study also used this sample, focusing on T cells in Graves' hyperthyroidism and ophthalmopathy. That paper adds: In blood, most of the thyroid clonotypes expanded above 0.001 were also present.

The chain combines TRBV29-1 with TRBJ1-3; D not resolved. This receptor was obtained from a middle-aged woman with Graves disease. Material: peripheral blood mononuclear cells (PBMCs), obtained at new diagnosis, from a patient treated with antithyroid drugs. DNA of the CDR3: TGCAGCGTTGAAGTGAGCAGGTTTACTGGAAACACCATATATTTT. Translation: CSVEVSRFTGNTIYF.